This T cell receptor (beta chain) was captured in a study of response to subunit inactivated influenza vaccine. Findings and limits, study-wide: The study's authors posited that every seasonal influenza vaccination enlists few new T cells.

TCRdb recomputed calls from the RT-PCR reads with MiXCR, one row per CDR3 protein. Here the sample spans 500,000 to 550,000 distinct CDR3 sequences, approximately 7.3% being singletons. This clonotype has at least ten counts. Its antigen is still unknown. Trimming took 4 bases from V and 3 from J; bases not matched to a gene: 3. The CDR3 totals 14 residues. In germline, CDR1 is SGHRS, CDR2 YFSETQ. The sequences come from PBMCs from blood, collected around 25 months after vaccination. The chain joins TRBV5-1 to TRBJ2-7, with 11 bases matching TRBD1. The receptor was derived from a man between 50 and 75 years old who received an inactivated influenza vaccine. The CDR3: CASSGGTGGYEQYF. The CDR3 nucleotides read TGCGCCAGCAGCGGGGGGACAGGGGGCTACGAGCAGTACTTC. The complete variable domain, with remaining parts taken from reference TRBV5-1 and TRBJ2-7, reads KAGVTQTPRYLIKTRGQQVTLSCSPISGHRSVSWYQQTPGQGLQFLFEYFSETQRNKGNFPGRFSGRQFSNSRSEMNVSTLELGDSALYLCASSGGTGGYEQYFGPGTRLTVT.